The T cell receptor (beta chain) described here comes from a study of cytomegalovirus exposure and HLA in healthy donors (dated by TCRdb to between 2016 and 2019). As for the study more broadly: In an earlier analysis of about 560 of the donors, 250 to 350 Gb of sequence data and 117 million unique TCR beta sequences from some 170 million T cells were reported. Class I and class II HLA loci were covered by the typing at four-digit resolution. A later genetic analysis used genome-wide SNP genotypes for about 55% of the 666 donors, treating that subset as a discovery cohort. Rather than using new phenotypic data, the later analysis identified candidate immune exposures from TCR beta sequences and from how often those sequences occurred across donors. Typing coverage differed by locus: A, B, C, DRB1 and DQB1 were typed in roughly 629-640 donors, DQA1 in 522, DPA1 in 600 to 610, and DPB1 in approximately 450. An early release covering over 500 HLA-typed donors comprised about 300 gigabases of sequencing data and approximately 80 million unique TCR sequences. The study profiled the T cell repertoires of 550 to 700 subjects by immunosequencing and related them to cytomegalovirus serostatus. All discovery cohort repertoires had been generated using a single sequencing platform. Because of strong linkage in the cohort, four to six DR-DQ haplotypes were treated as single units for association and clustering. To decide whether each TCR beta V gene segment behaved as functional or pseudogenic, an earlier analysis of some 570 of the donors relied on high-throughput TCR beta sequencing. Among roughly 400 genotyped donors of the cohort, an average of around 240,000 unique TCR beta nucleotide sequences were sequenced per donor, roughly 20% of them non-productive. In addition to the first cohort of approximately 650 subjects, a separate validation cohort of approximately 130 different subjects was used. Donor age, sex, ethnicity and CMV serostatus were collected together with the repertoire data. A later analysis re-analyzed previously published TCR beta repertoires from 666 donors and added high-resolution HLA genotyping to study TCR occurrence patterns. To predict cytomegalovirus infection status, the study brought together high-throughput TCR immunosequencing, statistical association of individual TCRs with disease status, and machine learning. The study aimed to test whether cataloging public T cell receptors could reveal signatures of past pathogen exposure. Of the 300 to 500 genotyped donors, over 80% were placed in the genetic ancestry cluster associated with self-reported Caucasian donors. The paper as a whole reports these results and caveats: The study gave a list of over 150 TCR beta chains associated with cytomegalovirus. A cluster of highly shared sequence variants was judged likely to be a technical artifact of the sequencing pipeline. The cohort was sequenced for TCR beta chains only, and without alpha or paired-chain data the features that could be detected were limited. Some IMGT-functional V segments, including TRBV6-2 and TRBV6-3, could not be told apart with the 87-base-pair reads, so those segments were excluded. According to a later analysis, most CMV-associated TCR beta chains appeared to be HLA-restricted, and the HLA associations seemed to be driven largely by CMV exposure. According to a later analysis, TCR association rates differed among HLA loci, with DRB1 alleles showing the most associated TCRs and HLA-C alleles showing the fewest. Immune exposure information for the cohort was limited to CMV serostatus. The classifier was reported to diagnose cytomegalovirus status with high specificity and sensitivity in both the original and validation cohorts. A further reported finding was that TCR beta sequences accurately predicted the HLA-A and HLA-B alleles for most subjects in the first cohort. It was suggested by the authors that the approach could potentially be generalized to other disease states and immunological phenotypes. An association between a missense DCLRE1C variant and V-gene and J-gene trimming of TCR beta chains was found in a later genetic analysis and replicated in an independent cohort. Because HLA typing was missing for some donors at each locus, association tests included only the typed subset. Presence/absence analyses assumed roughly uniform sequencing depth across donors, an assumption that may not hold. Across donors, most TCR sequences were observed very rarely, whereas some public TCRs were present in many individuals. In vitro tests confirmed that a few of the cytomegalovirus-associated TCR beta chains recognize cytomegalovirus antigens. The earlier analysis of around 600 of the donors excluded some 15 rarely observed V segments, including chromosome 9 orphons, because counts were too low. A later analysis associated about 18,000 TCR beta sequences with specific HLA alleles at a false discovery rate of 0.05. Strong co-occurrence of HLA alleles, especially DR and DQ, made assigning TCR associations to individual alleles difficult. According to a later analysis, parvovirus B19, influenza, CMV and Epstein-Barr virus appeared linked to several top co-occurrence clusters. In an earlier analysis of 587 of the donors, most TCR beta V segments appeared in productive rearrangements about 87% or about 30% of the time, broadly matching IMGT annotations. In a later analysis, HLA-associated TCR beta chains were found to be more clonally expanded and to have lower generation probabilities than equally common non-associated chains. In a later genetic analysis, fewer N-insertions in productive TCRs were reported among donors in an Asian-associated ancestry cluster than the roughly 640-donor mean. Correlated functional status among segregating V segments might reflect linkage disequilibrium, but an unknown experimental factor could not be ruled out.

Library construction relied on the immunoSEQ multiplex PCR assay. For the multiplex PCR, a mixture combining 60 forward primers for TCR Vbeta segments and 13 reverse primers for TCR Jbeta segments was used. The CDR3 region of rearranged TCR beta genes was amplified from genomic DNA by a multiplex PCR assay. On the Illumina HiSeq System, the amplified TCR beta libraries were sequenced as 87-base-pair reads. As for the authors' bioinformatics: A later analysis tallied around 82 million unique TCR beta chains across the 550 to 850 repertoires, and approximately 9.9 million of those chains were shared by two or more donors. To remove PCR and sequencing errors, raw reads were error-corrected and collapsed into unique sequences using a nearest-neighbor algorithm that merged closely related sequences. To assign V, D and J gene segments, CDR3 sequences were aligned to IMGT reference sequences. For a sequence to be retained, a match of at least six nucleotides to both a V gene segment and a J gene segment was required. Rearrangements were classified as productive when the CDR3 lacked stop codons and remained in frame with V and J, and all other rearrangements were classified as non-productive. Following IMGT convention, CDR3 was defined as the stretch from the second conserved V-encoded cysteine to the conserved J-encoded phenylalanine. The earlier analysis of 587 of the donors excluded sequences that lacked an unambiguous match to a single V gene segment. An earlier analysis of 550 to 650 of the donors classified V segments as functional when productive rearrangements were above 56.7% and as segregating when the standard deviation between donors was above 5%. To diagnose cytomegalovirus status from the catalog of TCR beta chain sequences, a statistical classification framework was built. In a later analysis, TCR nucleotide sequences were compared against IMGT/GENE-DB human TR gene sequences so that V and J genes could be assigned. Using the TCRdist pipeline, a later analysis assigned CDR3 sequences along with most-parsimonious VDJ recombination scenarios. In a later analysis, each TCR beta chain was defined by its CDR3 amino acid sequence together with its V-gene family, and reads lacking a unique V-gene family were excluded. As a way to deal with suspected cross-contamination and a sequencing artifact, a later analysis dropped approximately 590 nucleotide sequences that were highly shared and had low generation probability. In a later analysis, a clonal expansion index for each public chain was calculated from normalized within-repertoire ranks of inferred template counts. A later analysis computed generation probabilities with a VDJ recombination model fitted to out-of-frame rearrangements, and checked the results against IGoR. In a later analysis, TCR-TCR, TCR-HLA and TCR-CMV co-occurrence was scored with hypergeometric tests, and a repertoire-size bias correction was applied to TCR pairs. A later analysis estimated false discovery rates by permuting HLA or CMV assignments 20 times. In a later analysis, co-occurring TCRs were grouped with DBSCAN, and TCRdist sequence similarity was added when clustering was performed within HLA-allele-positive subsets. Co-occurrence clustering excluded repertoires with fewer than 30,000 or more than 120,000 public chains, plus five with anomalous nucleotide sharing. TCRdb retrieved this table from immuneACCESS and kept in-frame rearrangements only. Not all clones are present; in checked studies, unresolved V genes account for under half, and no reason is known for the remainder. V and J calls and clone size come straight from that table; D and trimming were deduced from the DNA. The sample contains over 150,000 clones, 75% to 85% of them found a single time. 7.5% to 9% of the sample goes to the ten largest clones.

Trimming takes 11 bases off V and 3 bases off J; junction bases not matched to a gene: 3. Its CDR3 holds 11 amino acids, cysteine through phenylalanine. Just CDR3 DNA is preserved here, 33 bases in frame from base 1. The germline V gene provides CDR1 MDHEN and CDR2 SYDVKM. Remarks on this clone: It has no known antigen specificity. No base quality values were provided; no much bigger clone lies one nucleotide off.

The cohort consisted of hundreds of healthy bone marrow donors. Cohort members were all nominally healthy when sampled, although unrecorded immune exposures were likely present. The donor was CMV seropositive and was included in the group of some 290 seropositive cohort members. Every donor gave a peripheral blood sample, and the peripheral blood mononuclear cells from that sample were used for TCR beta sequencing. The Qiagen DNeasy Blood Extraction Kit was used to extract genomic DNA from the blood cell samples. The chain joins TRBV28 to TRBJ2-7; TRBD1 matches 8 bases in the middle. The specimen was PBMCs. This TCR came from a man aged 25-40 years in good health and CMV-seropositive. For the CDR3, the sequence is CAGGQGYEQYF. The DNA sequence is as follows: TGTGCCGGCGGACAGGGCTACGAGCAGTACTTC. With the rest looked up from the reference TRBV28 and TRBJ2-7 genes rather than sequenced, the full variable domain is DVKVTQSSRYLVKRTGEKVFLECVQDMDHENMFWYRQDPGLGLRLIYFSYDVKMKEKGDIPEGYSVSREKKERFSLILESASTNQTSMYLCAGGQGYEQYFGPGTRLTVT.